Listed below are T cell receptor beta chains from one sample, sequenced in a study of T cell repertoires in cytomegalovirus infection. TCRdb re-called the reads with MiXCR, one entry per CDR3 protein. This table has about 830,000 distinct CDR3 sequences, approximately 32% appearing once. Their target antigens are unknown. Material: cultured CD8+ T cells from PBMCs, obtained from culture after CMV antigen stimulation. Receptor source: a human donor in good health (CMV status not recorded). Some clones in this sample may be carry-over from other donors' samples. CDR3s include the opening cysteine and the closing phenylalanine or tryptophan. The D gene is left open where the match is weak. Clone sizes are given selectively: once, few, many, or a class where the clone is expanded.

length	V	size	J	D	DNA	CDR3
15	TRBV6-8	NA	TRBJ2-3	TRBD1	TGTGCCAGCAGTTACTCCCCACAGGGGCCAGATACGCAGTATTTT	CASSYSPQGPDTQYF
18	TRBV19	NA	TRBJ1-5	NA	TGTGCCAGTAGTATAGTTTCCAGGGCGAGTTATAGCAATCAGCCCCAGCATTTT	CASSIVSRASYSNQPQHF
17	TRBV7-9	NA	TRBJ1-1	NA	TGTGCCAGCAGCTTCCCCGGGGCCCAGGTCCTTATCACTGAAGCTTTCTTT	CASSFPGAQVLITEAFF
14	TRBV25-1	NA	TRBJ2-5	NA	TGTGCCAGCAGTCTCGAGGGACTCCTAGAGACCCAGTACTTC	CASSLEGLLETQYF
12	TRBV10-2	NA	TRBJ1-1	NA	TGCGCCAGCAGTGAGTCTGCTATAGAAGCTTTCTTT	CASSESAIEAFF
15	TRBV10-3	few	TRBJ2-3	TRBD1	TGTGCCATCAGCGGACTCTTACAGGGGCCAGATACGCAGTATTTT	CAISGLLQGPDTQYF
16	TRBV7-9	NA	TRBJ1-1	NA	TGTGCCAGCAGCTTAGGTGGCAGGATGTCGACCACTGAAGCTTTCTTT	CASSLGGRMSTTEAFF
15	TRBV6-2/TRBV6-3	NA	TRBJ2-1	NA	TGTGCCAGCAGTTCCGATACTCAGTGGTACAATGAGCAGTTCTTC	CASSSDTQWYNEQFF
12	TRBV7-8	many	TRBJ2-3	NA	TGTGCCAGCAGCGGGGACACAGATACGCAGTATTTT	CASSGDTDTQYF
15	TRBV6-5	few	TRBJ2-5	NA	TGTGCCAGCAGTTACTCGAACTGGAACCGGGAGACCCAGTACTTC	CASSYSNWNRETQYF
13	TRBV20-1	NA	TRBJ2-7	NA	TGCAGTGCTAGACCCAGGGTCTCCTACGAGCAGTACTTC	CSARPRVSYEQYF
18	TRBV6-6	many	TRBJ1-2	TRBD1	TGTGCCAGCAGCGACAGGGACCGACTCTTCCTTTTTAACTATGGCTACACCTTC	CASSDRDRLFLFNYGYTF
13	TRBV4-1	NA	TRBJ2-1	NA	TGCGCCAGCAGCCAAGGGCCCGCGGATGAGCAGTTCTTC	CASSQGPADEQFF
15	TRBV9	NA	TRBJ1-1	NA	TGTGCCAGCAGCGATCCAGGGAACGGGGGCACTGAAGCTTTCTTT	CASSDPGNGGTEAFF
14	TRBV12-5	NA	TRBJ2-1	NA	TGTGCTAGATTGATACTAGAGAAGGAAAATGAGCAGTTCTTC	CARLILEKENEQFF
18	TRBV10-3	NA	TRBJ2-2	TRBD2	TGTGCCATCAACGTGCCCTCGACTAGCGGGGGGGCTGGCGGGGAGCTGTTTTTT	CAINVPSTSGGAGGELFF
14	TRBV6-6	NA	TRBJ1-1	NA	TGTGCCAGCAGAAGCGGGACCCTCGGGGCTGAAGCTTTCTTT	CASRSGTLGAEAFF
13	TRBV10-2	few	TRBJ1-1	NA	TGCGCCAGCAGTGAAAGGGCGAACACTGAAGCTTTCTTT	CASSERANTEAFF
18	TRBV7-9	NA	TRBJ2-2	TRBD1	TGTGCCAGCAGCGCCGGGACAGGGGGCCAACCGAACACCGGGGAGCTGTTTTTT	CASSAGTGGQPNTGELFF
12	TRBV7-9	NA	TRBJ1-2	NA	TGTGCCAGCAGCCCCGGGACACCAAGCTACACCTTC	CASSPGTPSYTF
17	TRBV4-1	few	TRBJ2-1	NA	TGCGCCAGCAGCCAAGACCCTACAGAGAACTCCTACAATGAGCAGTTCTTC	CASSQDPTENSYNEQFF
16	TRBV7-6	NA	TRBJ2-5	TRBD2	TGTGCTAGCAGCCCACGGCTAGCGGGGTCCCAAGAGACCCAGTACTTC	CASSPRLAGSQETQYF
11	TRBV7-6	NA	TRBJ1-1	NA	TGTGCCAGCAGCGGGGAGTCCGAAGCTTTCTTT	CASSGESEAFF
15	TRBV27	few	TRBJ2-5	NA	TGTGCCAGCAGCCCCGGACATTCTCCTAGAGGGACCCAGTACTTC	CASSPGHSPRGTQYF
14	TRBV14	NA	TRBJ2-7	NA	TGTGCCAGCAGCCAATTGGACGGATATTACGAGCAGTACTTC	CASSQLDGYYEQYF
12	TRBV9	NA	TRBJ2-1	NA	TGTGCCAGCAGCGCCGGGACCCTAGAGCAGTTCTTC	CASSAGTLEQFF
17	TRBV6-1	NA	TRBJ1-2	TRBD1	TGTGCCACTACTGGGTTGGACAGGGGTGGAGCATCCTATGGCTACACCTTC	CATTGLDRGGASYGYTF
11	TRBV19	NA	TRBJ1-1	NA	TGTGCCAGTATGGTATGGCGTGAAGCTTTCTTT	CASMVWREAFF
16	TRBV20-1	NA	TRBJ2-3	TRBD2	TGCAGTGCTCCTCGTCAGGCGGGGGTTAGCACAGATACGCAGTATTTT	CSAPRQAGVSTDTQYF
14	TRBV7-9	NA	TRBJ2-7	NA	TGTGCCAGCAGCTTAGTAGGGGCCTCCTACGAGCAGTACTTC	CASSLVGASYEQYF
11	TRBV6-1	NA	TRBJ2-3	NA	TGTGCCACAAGGGAGGTGGATACGCAGTATTTT	CATREVDTQYF
15	TRBV15	few	TRBJ1-1	NA	TGTGCCACCAGCAATCTGGCATCCATGAACACTGAAGCTTTCTTT	CATSNLASMNTEAFF
13	TRBV14	few	TRBJ2-3	NA	TGTGCCAGCAGAGGGGACTCCACAGATACGCAGTATTTT	CASRGDSTDTQYF
15	TRBV4-1	few	TRBJ2-5	NA	TGCGCCAGCAGCCAAGTTTCAGGGTACCAAGAGACCCAGTACTTC	CASSQVSGYQETQYF
14	TRBV7-8	few	TRBJ2-3	NA	TGTGCCACCGGTAAAGATTCAGCACAGGATACGCAGTATTTT	CATGKDSAQDTQYF
18	TRBV6-5	NA	TRBJ2-6	TRBD2	TGTGTCAGCAGTTACTTCATAGGACTAGCGACTGGGGCCAACGTCCTGACTTTC	CVSSYFIGLATGANVLTF
17	TRBV6-2/TRBV6-3	NA	TRBJ2-3	TRBD2	TGTGCCAGCAGACGATCAGCGCGCCAGCGGGACACAGATACGCAGTATTTT	CASRRSARQRDTDTQYF
17	TRBV7-2	many	TRBJ1-1	TRBD1	TGTGCCAGCAGCCACCCCGGGACAGGGATAGGCGGCACTGAAGCTTTCTTT	CASSHPGTGIGGTEAFF
15	TRBV19	few	TRBJ1-5	NA	TGTGCCAGTAACACCTTGGGACTGCTCAATCAGCCCCAGCATTTT	CASNTLGLLNQPQHF
16	TRBV4-2	NA	TRBJ2-3	TRBD2	TGTGCCAGCAGCCCACAAATTAGCGGGGGGGCAGATACGCAGTATTTT	CASSPQISGGADTQYF
12	TRBV7-9	few	TRBJ1-1	NA	TGTGCCAGCAGCGAAGGACAGCCTGAAGCTTTCTTT	CASSEGQPEAFF
13	TRBV5-1	NA	TRBJ2-7	TRBD1	TGCGCCAGCGCCGGGACAGGAGATTACGAGCAGTACTTC	CASAGTGDYEQYF
15	TRBV7-6	many	TRBJ2-1	TRBD2	TGTGCCAGCAGTAAGCTAGCGGACTTATACAATGAGCAGTTCTTC	CASSKLADLYNEQFF
14	TRBV19	NA	TRBJ1-2	TRBD1	TGTGCCAGCAGTGAACAGGGGTTAAGCGATGGCTACACCTTC	CASSEQGLSDGYTF
14	TRBV7-3	few	TRBJ1-1	NA	TGTGCCAGCAGCACGGACGGGGGGAACACTGAAGCTTTCTTT	CASSTDGGNTEAFF
16	TRBV4-1	NA	TRBJ2-1	TRBD2	TGCGCCAGCAGCCAAGCTAGCGGGAGGACCTACAATGAGCAGTTCTTC	CASSQASGRTYNEQFF
16	TRBV19	NA	TRBJ1-5	NA	TGTGCCAGTAGTATACTTAGGGACACCCGCAATCAGCCCCAGCATTTT	CASSILRDTRNQPQHF
19	TRBV7-9	NA	TRBJ2-3	NA	TGTGCCAGCAGCTTAGCGCTAAGGGGCGGTCAGCGCCCGCCAGATACGCAGTATTTT	CASSLALRGGQRPPDTQYF
13	TRBV29-1	NA	TRBJ1-2	TRBD1	TGCAGCGTTGCAGGGGGCGTTGACTATGGCTACACCTTC	CSVAGGVDYGYTF
14	TRBV7-9	NA	TRBJ2-5	NA	TGTGCCAGCAGCGCCGCCCCAGCCGCGGAGACCCAGTACTTC	CASSAAPAAETQYF